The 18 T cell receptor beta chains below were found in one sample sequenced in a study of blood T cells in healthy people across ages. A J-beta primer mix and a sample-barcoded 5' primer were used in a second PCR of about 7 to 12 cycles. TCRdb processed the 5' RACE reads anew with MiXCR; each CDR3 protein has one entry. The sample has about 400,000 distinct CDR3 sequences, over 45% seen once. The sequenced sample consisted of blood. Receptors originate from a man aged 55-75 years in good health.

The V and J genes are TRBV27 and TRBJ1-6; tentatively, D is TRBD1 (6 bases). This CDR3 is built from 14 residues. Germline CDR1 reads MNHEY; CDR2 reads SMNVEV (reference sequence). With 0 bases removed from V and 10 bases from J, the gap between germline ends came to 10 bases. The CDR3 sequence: CASSLSRGQSPLHF. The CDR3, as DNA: TGTGCCAGCAGTTTATCCCGGGGGCAATCACCCCTCCACTTT.

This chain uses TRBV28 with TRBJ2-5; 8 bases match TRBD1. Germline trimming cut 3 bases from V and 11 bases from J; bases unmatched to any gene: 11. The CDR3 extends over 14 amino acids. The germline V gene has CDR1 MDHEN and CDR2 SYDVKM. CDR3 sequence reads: CASSFQGAVNEQYF. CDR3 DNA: TGTGCCAGCAGTTTTCAGGGGGCGGTCAATGAGCAGTACTTC.

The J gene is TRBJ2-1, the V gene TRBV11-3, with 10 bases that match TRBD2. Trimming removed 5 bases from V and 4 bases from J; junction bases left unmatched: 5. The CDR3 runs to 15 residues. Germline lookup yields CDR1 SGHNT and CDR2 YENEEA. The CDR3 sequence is CASSQGLAVYNEQFF. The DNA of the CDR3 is TGTGCCAGCAGCCAAGGACTAGCGGTTTACAATGAGCAGTTCTTC. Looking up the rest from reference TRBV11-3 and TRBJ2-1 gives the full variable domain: EAGVVQSPRYKIIEKKQPVAFWCNPISGHNTLYWYLQNLGQGPELLIRYENEEAVDDSQLPKDRFSAERLKGVDSTLKIQPAELGDSAVYLCASSQGLAVYNEQFFGPGTRLTVL.

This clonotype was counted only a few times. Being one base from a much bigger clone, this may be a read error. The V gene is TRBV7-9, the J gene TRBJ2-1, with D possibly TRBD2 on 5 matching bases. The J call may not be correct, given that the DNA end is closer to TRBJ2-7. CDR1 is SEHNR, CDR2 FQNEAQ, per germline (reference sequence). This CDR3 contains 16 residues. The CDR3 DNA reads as TGTGCCAGCAGCGAGTATGGTGGGAGCTCCTACAATGAGCAGTACTTC. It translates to CASSEYGGSSYNEQYF.

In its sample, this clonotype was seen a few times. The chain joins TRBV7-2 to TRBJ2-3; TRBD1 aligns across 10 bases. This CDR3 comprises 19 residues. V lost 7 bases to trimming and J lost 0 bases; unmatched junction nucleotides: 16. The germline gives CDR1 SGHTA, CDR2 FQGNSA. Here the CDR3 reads CASTLLSGQGRDSTDTQYF. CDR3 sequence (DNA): TGTGCCAGCACCCTCTTGTCGGGACAGGGGCGAGATAGCACAGATACGCAGTATTTT.

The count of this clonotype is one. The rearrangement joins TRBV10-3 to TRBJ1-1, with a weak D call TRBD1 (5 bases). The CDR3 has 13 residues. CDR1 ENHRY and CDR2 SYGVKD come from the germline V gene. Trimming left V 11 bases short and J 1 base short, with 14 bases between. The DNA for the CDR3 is TGTGCCTGCCGGGGGATATGGAACACTGAAGCTTTCTTT. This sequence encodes CACRGIWNTEAFF.

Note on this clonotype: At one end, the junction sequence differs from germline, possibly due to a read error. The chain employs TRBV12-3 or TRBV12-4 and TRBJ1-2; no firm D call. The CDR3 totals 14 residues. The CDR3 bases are TGTGCCAGCAGTTTTTACGCCTCTAACTATGGCTGCACCTTC. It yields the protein CASSFYASNYGCTF.

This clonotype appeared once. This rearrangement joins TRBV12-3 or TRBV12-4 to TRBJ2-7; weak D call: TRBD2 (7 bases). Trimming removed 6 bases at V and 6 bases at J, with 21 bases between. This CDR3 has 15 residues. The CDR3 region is CASSRNGGRIGEQYF. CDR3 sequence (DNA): TGTGCCAGCAGCCGCAACGGGGGGCGAATTGGCGAGCAGTACTTC.

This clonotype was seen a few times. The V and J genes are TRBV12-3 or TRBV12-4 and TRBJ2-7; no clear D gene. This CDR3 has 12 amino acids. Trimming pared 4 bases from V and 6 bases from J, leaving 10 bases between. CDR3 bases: TGTGCCAGCAGTTCGACCGCCGGCGAGCAGTACTTC. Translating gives CASSSTAGEQYF.

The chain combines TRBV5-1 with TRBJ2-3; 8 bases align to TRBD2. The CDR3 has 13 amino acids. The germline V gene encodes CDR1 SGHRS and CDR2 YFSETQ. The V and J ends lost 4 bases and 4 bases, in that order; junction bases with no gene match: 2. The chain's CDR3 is CASSPGRADTQYF. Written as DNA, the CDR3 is TGCGCCAGCAGCCCCGGGAGGGCAGATACGCAGTATTTT.

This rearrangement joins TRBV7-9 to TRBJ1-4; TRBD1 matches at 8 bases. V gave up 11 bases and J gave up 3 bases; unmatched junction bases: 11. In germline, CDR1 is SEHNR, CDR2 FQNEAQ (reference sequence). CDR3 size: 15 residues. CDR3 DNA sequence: TGTGCCTCCAGGGGGCCTGGAGGGTCTAATGAAAAACTGTTTTTT. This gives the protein CASRGPGGSNEKLFF.

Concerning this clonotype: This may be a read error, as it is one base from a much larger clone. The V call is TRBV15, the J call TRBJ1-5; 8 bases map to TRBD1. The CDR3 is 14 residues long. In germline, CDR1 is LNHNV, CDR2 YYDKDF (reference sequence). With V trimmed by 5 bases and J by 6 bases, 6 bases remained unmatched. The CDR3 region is CATSGDRGSQPQHF. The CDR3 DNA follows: TGTGCCACCAGCGGCGACAGGGGATCTCAGCCCCAGCATTTT.

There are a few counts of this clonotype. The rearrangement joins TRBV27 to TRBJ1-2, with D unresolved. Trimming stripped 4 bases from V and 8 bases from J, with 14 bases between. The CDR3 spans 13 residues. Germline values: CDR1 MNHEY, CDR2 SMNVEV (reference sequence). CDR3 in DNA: TGTGCCAGCAGTTGCCGGAACAGAGGGGGCTACACCTTC. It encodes CASSCRNRGGYTF.

The CDR3 nucleotides are TGTGCCAGCAGTTACTTAGCGGCGCGAGGCACGCAGTATTTT. Amino acids: CASSYLAARGTQYF. J is TRBJ2-3 and V is TRBV6-2 or TRBV6-3, with a tentative D call TRBD2 (6 bases). This CDR3 region has 14 residues. The V gene's germline CDR1 is MNHEY and CDR2 SVGEGT. V was pared by 1 base and J by 9 bases, with 14 bases between.

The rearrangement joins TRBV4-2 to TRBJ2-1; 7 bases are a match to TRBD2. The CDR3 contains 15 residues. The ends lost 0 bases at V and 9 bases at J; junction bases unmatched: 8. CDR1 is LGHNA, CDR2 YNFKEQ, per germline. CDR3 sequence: CASSQDLHQRGEQFF. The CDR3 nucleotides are TGTGCCAGCAGCCAAGATCTACACCAGCGGGGTGAGCAGTTCTTC.

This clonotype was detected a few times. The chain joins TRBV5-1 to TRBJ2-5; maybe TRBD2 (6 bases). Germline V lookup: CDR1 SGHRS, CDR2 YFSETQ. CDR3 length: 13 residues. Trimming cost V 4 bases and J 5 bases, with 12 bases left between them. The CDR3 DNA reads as TGCGCCAGCAGCCCCGCCGGGGGTGAGACCCAGTACTTC. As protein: CASSPAGGETQYF.

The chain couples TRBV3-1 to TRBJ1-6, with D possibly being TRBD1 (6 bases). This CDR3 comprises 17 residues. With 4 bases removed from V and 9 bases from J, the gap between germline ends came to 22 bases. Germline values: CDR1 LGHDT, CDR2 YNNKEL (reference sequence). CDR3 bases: TGTGCCAGCAGCCTCACTTTAGCAGGGGCGGCAGGTTCACCCCTCCACTTT. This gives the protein CASSLTLAGAAGSPLHF.

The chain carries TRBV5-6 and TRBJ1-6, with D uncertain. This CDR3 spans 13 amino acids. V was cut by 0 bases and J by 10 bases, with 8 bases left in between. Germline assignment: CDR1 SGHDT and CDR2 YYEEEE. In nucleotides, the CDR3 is TGTGCCAGCAGCTTGGAGGTGCGCTCACCCCTCCACTTT. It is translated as CASSLEVRSPLHF.